The 14 T cell receptor beta chains presented below share a single source sample, sequenced in a study of PD-1 blockade in mismatch repair-deficient tumors. Assay: immunoSEQ multiplex PCR; the TCRdb copy retains only in-frame clones and omits some. This sample has around 110,000 clones, with roughly 80% found just once. Sequencing was performed on peripheral blood, taken about 60 weeks after starting pembrolizumab. Receptors were obtained from an adult with mismatch repair-deficient cancer.

This clone was seen a handful of times. The chain is built from TRBV5-1 and TRBJ2-5; TRBD2 is a possible D gene (6 bases). CDR3 length equals 15 residues. Trimming left V 5 bases short and J 1 base short, with 15 bases between. The V gene's germline CDR1 is SGHRS and CDR2 YFSETQ. As DNA, the CDR3 is TGCGCCAGCAGGACGGGAGAGGCCACCCAAGAGACCCAGTACTTC. Residues: CASRTGEATQETQYF.

The chain combines TRBV7-2 with TRBJ2-3; 7 positions agree with TRBD2. Trimming cost V 4 bases and J 5 bases; bases outside gene matches: 9. In germline, CDR1 is SGHTA, CDR2 FQGNSA. The CDR3 is 15 residues long. The CDR3 protein is CASSYSGTTGDTQYF. CDR3 coding DNA: TGTGCCAGCAGCTACTCCGGGACTACGGGAGATACGCAGTATTTT.

The V and J genes are TRBV7-8 and TRBJ2-7; D may correspond to TRBD1 or TRBD2 (5 bases each). Trimming took 1 base from V and 0 from J, leaving 13 bases between them. This CDR3 spans 16 amino acids. Looked up from germline, CDR1 is SGHVS and CDR2 is FQNEAQ. CDR3 nucleotides: TGTGCCAGCAGCTTAGGTGGGACCTGGAGCTCCTACGAGCAGTACTTC. It encodes CASSLGGTWSSYEQYF.

V is TRBV4-1 and J is TRBJ2-7, with a possible D match to TRBD1 (7 bases). There are 18 residues in the CDR3. V lost 1 base and J 4 bases, leaving 23 bases between the germline ends. Germline loops: CDR1 MGHRA, CDR2 YSYEKL. CDR3 protein: CASSQAVSVEGARYEQYF. Here the CDR3 DNA reads TGCGCCAGCAGCCAAGCCGTAAGTGTGGAGGGGGCAAGGTACGAGCAGTACTTC.

The chain couples TRBV14 to TRBJ1-2; TRBD1 might be the D (5 bases). The CDR3 length is 15 residues. Per germline, CDR1 SGHDN and CDR2 FVKESK. Trimming removed 0 bases at V and 7 bases at J, with 15 bases between. This CDR3 reads CASSQDSRSGGGYTF. Here the CDR3 DNA reads TGTGCCAGCAGCCAAGACTCCAGGTCTGGGGGTGGCTACACCTTC.

The V gene is TRBV30, the J gene TRBJ1-3, with D unclear. The CDR3 has 13 amino acids. In germline, CDR1 is GTSNPN, CDR2 SVGIG (reference sequence). The ends were cut back, 7 bases at V and 0 bases at J, with 10 bases in the middle. CDR3 DNA sequence: TGTGCCTCTATACGGGACTCTGGAAACACCATATATTTT. This encodes CASIRDSGNTIYF.

V and J are TRBV28 and TRBJ1-2; TRBD1 matches at 8 bases. The germline CDR1 and CDR2 sequences are MDHEN and SYDVKM. There are 14 residues in the CDR3. The trim removed 6 bases at V and 2 bases at J, leaving 5 bases unmatched. For the CDR3, the DNA is TGTGCCAGCAGCTCAGGACAGGGCAACTATGGCTACACCTTC. Encoded protein: CASSSGQGNYGYTF.

The chain recombines TRBV30 with TRBJ2-1, with a possible D match to TRBD1 (6 bases). CDR3 length: 12 amino acids. Looked up from germline, CDR1 is GTSNPN and CDR2 is SVGIG (reference sequence). The V and J ends lost 7 bases and 10 bases respectively, with 17 bases between them. The CDR3 bases are TGTGCCTACACGACAGGACGATACGAGCAGTTCTTC. This encodes CAYTTGRYEQFF.

This clone was seen once. The chain uses TRBV5-6 and TRBJ1-5, with 7 bases aligning to TRBD1. V was clipped by 4 bases and J by 4 bases; unmatched bases: 11. This CDR3 has 16 amino acids. CDR1 and CDR2 (germline): SGHDT, YYEEEE. The CDR3 coding sequence is TGTGCCAGCAGCCAGGGGGAGGGACGGTTAAATCAGCCCCAGCATTTT. It translates to CASSQGEGRLNQPQHF.

The chain is built from TRBV6-1 and TRBJ1-1; D is unresolved. Per germline, CDR1 MNHNS and CDR2 SASEGT. CDR3 length: 10 amino acids. Trimming cost V 5 bases and J 4 bases, with 2 bases left between them. The CDR3 bases are TGTGCCAGCAGTAGCACTGAAGCTTTCTTT. Translating it yields CASSSTEAFF.

About this clone itself: Compared with germline, one end of the junction differs, possibly owing to a read error. The V and J genes are TRBV6-1 and TRBJ1-5; D gene unclear. The CDR3 totals 14 residues. Germline V gene sequence: CDR1 MNHNS, CDR2 SASEGT. The CDR3 here is CASSEVSSNQPQHF. CDR3 nucleotide sequence: TGTGCCAGCAGCGAAGTGAGTAGCAATCAGCCCCAGCATTTT.

The chain has TRBV18 and TRBJ2-7, with D perhaps matching TRBD1 (6 bases). This CDR3 is built from 14 residues. Germline CDR1 and CDR2: KGHSH and LQKENI. With 5 bases removed from V and 3 bases from J, the gap between germline ends came to 14 bases. CDR3 sequence: CASSLTGDFYEQYF. CDR3 DNA: TGTGCCAGCTCATTGACAGGAGACTTCTACGAGCAGTACTTC.

The sample holds one count of this clone. V gene TRBV27 combines with J gene TRBJ1-5, with 7 bases identical to TRBD1. Germline V gives CDR1 MNHEY, CDR2 SMNVEV (reference sequence). The CDR3 is made up of 17 amino acids. V trimming: 5 bases; J trimming: 0 bases; junction bases outside the gene matches: 10. The CDR3 DNA is TGTGCCAGCAGTGGCACCGGGACAGAATATAGCAATCAGCCCCAGCATTTT. Amino acid sequence: CASSGTGTEYSNQPQHF.

The chain joins TRBV14 to TRBJ1-1; a possible D gene is TRBD1 (6 bases). CDR1 and CDR2 from the germline V gene are SGHDN and FVKESK. Trimming shortened V by 5 bases and J by 2 bases, and 15 bases separated the two germline ends. This CDR3 spans 15 amino acids. The CDR3 DNA reads as TGTGCCAGCAGCAAGAGGACAGCAATTAACACTGAAGCTTTCTTT. Translated, it gives CASSKRTAINTEAFF.